These 23 T cell receptor beta chains share one sample of origin, sequenced in a study of blood T cell repertoires in COVID-19. Measured with immunoSEQ multiplex PCR; TCRdb has only the in-frame clones, and not every one. The sample consists of fewer than 150,000 clones, under 85% of them appearing once. The sequencing sample was made of peripheral blood. All receptors derive from a human donor in a cohort sampled during active COVID-19.

V gene TRBV19 combines with J gene TRBJ1-3, with D possibly TRBD1 on 6 matching bases. CDR1 is LNHDA, CDR2 SQIVND, per germline (reference sequence). V lost 3 bases and J 2 bases, leaving 11 bases between the germline ends. The CDR3 loop spans 15 amino acids. The CDR3 here is CASSMWGPAGNTIYF. In nucleotides, the CDR3 is TGTGCCAGTAGTATGTGGGGGCCGGCTGGAAACACCATATATTTT.

The chain is built from TRBV7-3 and TRBJ2-5; 7 bases are a match to TRBD2. CDR3 length: 15 amino acids. The V gene end was trimmed by 1 base and the J gene end by 0 bases; junction bases not matched to a gene: 2. CDR1 is SGHTA, CDR2 FQGTGA, per germline. CDR3 residues: CASSLNGGYQETQYF. CDR3 sequence (DNA): TGTGCCAGCAGCTTAAACGGGGGGTACCAAGAGACCCAGTACTTC.

CDR3 DNA sequence: TGCGCCAGCAGCCAAGCATGGCGGGGGGGCCGTAATGAGCAGTTCTTC. This codes for CASSQAWRGGRNEQFF. The chain uses TRBV4-3 and TRBJ2-1, with TRBD2 matching over 9 bases. The CDR3 is 16 amino acids. The germline V gene encodes CDR1 LGHNA and CDR2 YSLEER. Losses at the gene ends were 1 base for V and 7 bases for J; bases not matched to a gene: 8.

To note about this clone: One end of the junction does not line up with germline, which may come from a read error. Different DNA sequences within this sample yield the same CDR3. The chain is built from TRBV15 and TRBJ1-6; 9 bases are shared with TRBD1. CDR3 size: 20 residues. CDR1 is LNHNV, CDR2 YYDKDF, per germline (reference sequence). In DNA form, the CDR3 reads TGTGCCACCAGCGGAAAAAACTCGGACAGGGGAAGCTCCTATAATTCACCCCTCCATTTT. It yields the protein CATSGKNSDRGSSYNSPLHF.

The rearrangement uses TRBV28 and TRBJ1-1; D may be TRBD1 (5 bases). Germline loops: CDR1 MDHEN, CDR2 SYDVKM. CDR3 length: 14 amino acids. Trimming took off 7 bases at V and 1 base at J, with 13 bases between the two ends. The CDR3 is CASTTADSNTEAFF. CDR3 DNA: TGTGCCAGCACGACAGCCGACTCGAACACTGAAGCTTTCTTT.

V gene TRBV5-1 combines with J gene TRBJ1-6; 8 bases fit TRBD1. The CDR3 extends over 15 amino acids. Germline V lookup: CDR1 SGHRS, CDR2 YFSETQ. J was trimmed by 8 bases and V by 5 bases; bases with no gene match: 9. DNA of the CDR3: TGCGCCAGCAGAGAGTGGACAGGGATGGATTCACCCCTCCACTTT. This gives the protein CASREWTGMDSPLHF.

This chain connects TRBV5-1 to TRBJ1-2, with unresolved D. In germline, CDR1 is SGHRS, CDR2 YFSETQ. Trimming took off 0 bases at V and 6 bases at J, with 6 bases between the two ends. This CDR3 spans 12 amino acids. The CDR3 DNA reads as TGCGCCAGCAGCTTGGATCTCCATGGCTACACCTTC. This codes for CASSLDLHGYTF.

This clone was seen only a few times. V is TRBV5-6 and J is TRBJ1-2, with 11 bases fitting TRBD1. Germline assignment: CDR1 SGHDT and CDR2 YYEEEE. The CDR3 covers 13 residues. Trimming removed 3 bases from V and 9 bases from J; junction bases left unmatched: 4. The CDR3 nucleotides are TGTGCCAGCAGCTGGGGACAGGGGGTGAGCTACACCTTC. It is translated as CASSWGQGVSYTF.

This clone was seen a single time. The V and J genes are TRBV10-3 and TRBJ2-5, with 10 bases fitting TRBD1. The CDR3 totals 18 residues. Germline V gene sequence: CDR1 ENHRY, CDR2 SYGVKD. The junction had 14 bases not matched to a gene; V was cut back by 7 bases and J by 0 bases. In DNA form, the CDR3 reads TGTGCCATCATCTGGGACAGGGGCCACTCGGGGAACCAAGAGACCCAGTACTTC. Protein: CAIIWDRGHSGNQETQYF.

The rearrangement links TRBV6-2 or TRBV6-3 to TRBJ2-3; TRBD2 matches at 11 bases. The CDR3 is made up of 16 amino acids. The V gene's germline CDR1 is MNHEY and CDR2 SVGEGT. Trimming removed 8 bases from V and 6 bases from J; junction bases left unmatched: 13. CDR3 DNA: TGTGCCAGCCGCCAAGGAGGGCTAGCGGGGGGTGATACGCAGTATTTT. Amino acid sequence: CASRQGGLAGGDTQYF.

V gene TRBV2 combines with J gene TRBJ2-1; D possibly corresponds to TRBD2 (5 bases). The CDR3 extends over 15 amino acids. V was trimmed by 6 bases and J by 6 bases, leaving 18 bases between them. Germline loops: CDR1 SNHLY, CDR2 FYNNEI. The chain's CDR3 is CASRPEDREPNEQFF. The CDR3 DNA follows: TGTGCCAGCAGGCCGGAGGACCGGGAACCCAATGAGCAGTTCTTC.

The chain joins TRBV19 to TRBJ1-2, with TRBD1 matching over 8 bases. CDR1 and CDR2 from the germline V gene are LNHDA and SQIVND (reference sequence). The CDR3 extends over 11 amino acids. Trimming at V came to 8 bases and at J to 8 bases, leaving 4 bases not matched to a gene. CDR3 coding DNA: TGTGCCAGTCCAGGGGGCCGGGGCTACACCTTC. As protein: CASPGGRGYTF.

V usage is TRBV19 and J usage is TRBJ2-3; perhaps TRBD1 as D (6 bases). The germline V gene encodes CDR1 LNHDA and CDR2 SQIVND (reference sequence). V was shortened by 3 bases and J by 5 bases, with 15 bases between the two germline ends. This CDR3 has 15 amino acids. The CDR3 here is CASSMGLGAGDTQYF. The CDR3 DNA reads as TGTGCCAGTAGTATGGGTTTGGGGGCGGGAGATACGCAGTATTTT.

Turning to this clone: Additional DNA sequences in this sample encode the identical CDR3. This chain joins TRBV9 and TRBJ1-3; TRBD1 matches at 8 bases. Germline-derived CDR1 and CDR2 are SGDLS and YYNGEE. V trimming: 2 bases; J trimming: 0 bases; junction bases outside the gene matches: 4. The CDR3 loop spans 16 amino acids. CDR3 residues: CASSVRGQVSGNTIYF. The CDR3, as DNA: TGTGCCAGCAGCGTCCGGGGACAGGTCTCTGGAAACACCATATATTTT.

The rearrangement links TRBV7-2 to TRBJ1-5; no definite D call. Trimming pared 4 bases from V and 4 bases from J, leaving 8 bases between. CDR3 length equals 13 residues. The germline gives CDR1 SGHTA, CDR2 FQGNSA. CDR3 residues: CASSSYINQPQHF. The CDR3 DNA reads TGTGCCAGCAGCTCTTACATAAATCAGCCCCAGCATTTT.

The chain links TRBV3-1 (or the pseudogene TRBV3-2) to TRBJ1-6; D unclear. The CDR3 extends over 13 amino acids. CDR1 is LGHDT and CDR2 is YNNKEL in the germline V gene (reference sequence). V was shortened by 1 base and J by 12 bases, with 10 bases between the two germline ends. The CDR3 DNA reads as TGTGCCAGCAGCCAAGTGGGTGGAGGACCCCTCCACTTT. Its translation: CASSQVGGGPLHF.

V is TRBV7-9 and J is TRBJ1-2; D unclear. This CDR3 is 13 amino acids long. Germline-derived CDR1 and CDR2 are SEHNR and FQNEAQ (reference sequence). V dropped 4 bases and J dropped 4 bases, with 10 bases sitting between them. CDR3 sequence: CASSSGSFYGYTF. CDR3 DNA sequence: TGTGCCAGCAGCTCCGGGTCCTTCTATGGCTACACCTTC.

The rearrangement uses TRBV28 and TRBJ1-5; D gene ambiguous. CDR1 and CDR2 from the germline V gene are MDHEN and SYDVKM. The CDR3 totals 15 residues. The V gene lost 2 bases and the J gene lost 0 bases, with 8 bases spanning the gap. The DNA for the CDR3 is TGTGCCAGCAGTTTAGGAGGGTATAGCAATCAGCCCCAGCATTTT. Translating it yields CASSLGGYSNQPQHF. The complete variable domain, with remaining parts taken from reference TRBV28 and TRBJ1-5, reads DVKVTQSSRYLVKRTGEKVFLECVQDMDHENMFWYRQDPGLGLRLIYFSYDVKMKEKGDIPEGYSVSREKKERFSLILESASTNQTSMYLCASSLGGYSNQPQHFGDGTRLSIL.

The rearrangement links TRBV30 to TRBJ2-7; a possible D gene is TRBD2 (5 bases). Trimming took off 1 base at V and 4 bases at J, with 11 bases between the two ends. The germline gives CDR1 GTSNPN, CDR2 SVGIG (reference sequence). The CDR3 has 13 amino acids. The CDR3 region is CAWSEGGPYEQYF. CDR3 nucleotide sequence: TGTGCCTGGAGTGAAGGCGGGCCTTACGAGCAGTACTTC.

The chain carries TRBV7-6 and TRBJ1-3; 7 bases are shared with TRBD1. Germline loops: CDR1 SGHVS, CDR2 FNYEAQ. V lost 2 bases and J lost 0; bases outside the gene matches: 10. This CDR3 is built from 18 residues. The CDR3 region is CASSLRGDRFRSGNTIYF. In nucleotides, the CDR3 is TGTGCCAGCAGCTTAAGAGGGGACAGATTTCGCTCTGGAAACACCATATATTTT.

J is TRBJ2-7 and V is TRBV3-1 (or the pseudogene TRBV3-2); 12 bases map to TRBD1. Looked up from germline, CDR1 is LGHDT and CDR2 is YNNKEL (reference sequence). V trimming: 3 bases; J trimming: 13 bases; junction bases outside the gene matches: 4. The CDR3 contains 12 residues. The CDR3 sequence: CASSHGDRGLYF. CDR3 sequence (DNA): TGTGCCAGCAGCCATGGGGACAGGGGGCTATACTTC.

This rearrangement joins TRBV7-3 to TRBJ2-2; 12 positions agree with TRBD1. With V trimmed by 4 bases and J by 6 bases, 3 bases remained unmatched. Germline V gene sequence: CDR1 SGHTA, CDR2 FQGTGA. The length of the CDR3 is 15 residues. The CDR3 sequence: CASSSGTGGSGELFF. CDR3 DNA: TGTGCCAGCAGCTCCGGGACAGGGGGCTCCGGGGAGCTGTTTTTT.

The rearrangement uses TRBV28 and TRBJ2-5; D is possibly TRBD1 (5 bases). The CDR3 consists of 13 residues. The V end lost 4 bases, the J end lost 4 bases, and 10 bases lay between the germline ends. CDR1 is MDHEN, CDR2 SYDVKM, per germline. The chain's CDR3 is CASSSQGLETQYF. In DNA, the CDR3 is TGTGCCAGCAGTTCCCAGGGTCTAGAGACCCAGTACTTC.